This is a list of T cell receptor beta chains from one sample in a study of PD-1 blockade in classical Hodgkin lymphoma. Sequencing was performed with immunoSEQ multiplex PCR; in TCRdb, only in-frame clones are kept and a portion is missing. The sample shows some 100,000 clones, 80% to 90% of them seen only once. Source: peripheral blood mononuclear cells (PBMCs), taken before the second cycle of nivolumab. The receptors derive from a human donor with classical Hodgkin lymphoma. CDR3s include the opening cysteine and the closing phenylalanine or tryptophan. The D gene is left open where the match is weak. The size field is filled for only some rows; it gives once, few, many or a size class.

size: NA; V: TRBV7-2; J: TRBJ2-7; D: NA; DNA: TGTGCCAGCAGCTTAGGGGGGATAGTGGGGTACGAGCAGTACTTC; CDR3: CASSLGGIVGYEQYF
size: NA; V: TRBV20-1; J: TRBJ1-1; D: NA; DNA: TGCAGTGCTAGAGATCAGGCTGAAGCTTTCTTT; CDR3: CSARDQAEAFF
size: NA; V: TRBV9; J: TRBJ1-4; D: TRBD1; DNA: TGTGCCAGCAGCCAACGAGGGGGCGCCGCAACTAATGAAAAACTGTTTTTT; CDR3: CASSQRGGAATNEKLFF
size: NA; V: TRBV4-2; J: TRBJ2-1; D: TRBD1; DNA: TGTGCCAGCAGCCCGACCGGGACAGAGTACAATGAGCAGTTCTTC; CDR3: CASSPTGTEYNEQFF
size: NA; V: TRBV2; J: TRBJ2-7; D: TRBD2; DNA: TGTGCCAGCAGTCAGGTTGGGTTTGGCGGGGGGGCATACGAGCAGTACTTC; CDR3: CASSQVGFGGGAYEQYF
size: NA; V: TRBV18; J: TRBJ2-2; D: TRBD2; DNA: TGTGCCAGCTCACCTGGACTAGCTGACACCGGGGAGCTGTTTTTT; CDR3: CASSPGLADTGELFF
size: NA; V: TRBV7-2; J: TRBJ2-3; D: TRBD2; DNA: TGTGCCAGCAGCATTAGCGGGGGGGTTGTAGATACGCAGTATTTT; CDR3: CASSISGGVVDTQYF
size: NA; V: TRBV5-1; J: TRBJ2-6; D: TRBD1; DNA: TGCGCCAGCAGCACAACCTACAGGGGGTCTGGGGCCAACGTCCTGACTTTC; CDR3: CASSTTYRGSGANVLTF
size: NA; V: TRBV30; J: TRBJ2-3; D: NA; DNA: TGTGCCCGGTCGGGGAGCGGCACAGATACGCAGTATTTT; CDR3: CARSGSGTDTQYF
size: NA; V: TRBV28; J: TRBJ2-1; D: TRBD2; DNA: TGTGCCAGCAGAAACGGACTAGCGGGTCACAATGAGCAGTTCTTC; CDR3: CASRNGLAGHNEQFF
size: NA; V: TRBV6-6; J: TRBJ1-6; D: TRBD1; DNA: TGTGCCAGCAGTTACTCGATTCCAAGACAGGGGTCACCCCTCCACTTT; CDR3: CASSYSIPRQGSPLHF
size: NA; V: TRBV6-4; J: TRBJ2-7; D: NA; DNA: TGTGCCAGCACCGAGGAACTGCAGGGATACGAGCAGTACTTC; CDR3: CASTEELQGYEQYF
size: NA; V: TRBV18; J: TRBJ2-7; D: TRBD1; DNA: TGTGCCAGCTCACCACGGACAGGAAACTCCTACGAGCAGTACTTC; CDR3: CASSPRTGNSYEQYF
size: once; V: TRBV27; J: TRBJ1-2; D: TRBD1; DNA: TGTGCCAGCAGTCCCCAGGGGGCCAACTATGGCTACACCTTC; CDR3: CASSPQGANYGYTF
size: few; V: TRBV6-5; J: TRBJ2-7; D: TRBD1; DNA: TGTGCCAGCAGGAGGAGTTGGGACAGGGTGCACGAGCAGTACTTC; CDR3: CASRRSWDRVHEQYF
size: NA; V: TRBV11-2; J: TRBJ1-5; D: NA; DNA: TGTGCCAGCAGCTTAGGGCGAGGCGGCAATCAGCCCCAGCATTTT; CDR3: CASSLGRGGNQPQHF
size: NA; V: TRBV7-2; J: TRBJ1-5; D: NA; DNA: TGTGCCAGCAGCTTAGCAAGGGGCAGGGTAGGACAGCCCCAGCATTTT; CDR3: CASSLARGRVGQPQHF
size: few; V: TRBV4-2; J: TRBJ2-7; D: TRBD2; DNA: TGTGCCAGCAGCGCATCTAGCGGGAAAACCTACGAGCAGTACTTC; CDR3: CASSASSGKTYEQYF
size: NA; V: TRBV29-1; J: TRBJ1-2; D: NA; DNA: TGCAGCGTTCATCTCATGGTGGGGGTAGATGGCTACACCTTC; CDR3: CSVHLMVGVDGYTF
size: NA; V: TRBV10-3; J: TRBJ2-3; D: TRBD2; DNA: TGTGCCATCAGTGCCCGGACTAGCGGGAACACAGATACGCAGTATTTT; CDR3: CAISARTSGNTDTQYF
size: once; V: TRBV19; J: TRBJ1-5; D: NA; DNA: TGTGCCAGCGGGATACAGGGAGGTCGAATGGCCCAGCATTTT; CDR3: CASGIQGGRMAQHF
size: NA; V: TRBV7-9; J: TRBJ1-1; D: TRBD1; DNA: TGTGCCAGCAGCTTTATCCGACAGGGGGCCACCCGGAACACTGAAGCTTTCTTT; CDR3: CASSFIRQGATRNTEAFF